This T cell receptor (beta chain) appears in the sequencing data of a study of blood T cell repertoires in COVID-19. Study in general: The origin of the acute and convalescent COVID-19 samples was the United States, Italy and Spain.

Participants were placed into cohorts based on the clinical history they reported. Study processing details: Reference gene primers were amplified, and this amplification served to estimate nucleated cell counts. TCRdb's copy holds only in-frame clones and misses some; the assay was immunoSEQ multiplex PCR. V, J and clone size are taken as reported in that table, and D and trimming were inferred from the DNA itself. The data show 250,000 to 300,000 clones, 80% to 85% seen once. The receptor's source is a man aged 45 to 65 who had recovered from COVID-19. The sequencing input was PBMCs or T cells enriched from blood (not recorded which).

CDR3 in amino acids: CASSERFQGQSYEQYF. CDR3 in DNA: TGTGCCAGCAGTGAGCGGTTTCAGGGTCAGTCCTACGAGCAGTACTTC. The rearrangement links TRBV2 to TRBJ2-7; D might be TRBD1 (5 bases). From germline, CDR1 is SNHLY and CDR2 FYNNEI. The CDR3 covers 16 residues. Trimming left V 3 bases short and J 1 base short, with 16 bases between. Variable domain in full (rest from reference TRBV2 and TRBJ2-7): EPEVTQTPSHQVTQMGQEVILRCVPISNHLYFYWYRQILGQKVEFLVSFYNNEISEKSEIFDDQFSVERPDGSNFTLKIRSTKLEDSAMYFCASSERFQGQSYEQYFGPGTRLTVT.